These 21 T cell receptor beta chains were all obtained from the same sample, sequenced in a study of Ad26.COV2.S vaccination and SARS-CoV-2 variants. Treatment: 15 to 20 received Ad26.COV2.S at low or high dose, single or two shots; 5 received placebo; per-sample allocation not given. Following the first vaccine or placebo injection, samples were taken on day 63. Only in-frame clones appear in the TCRdb table, and some are missing; sequencing was by immunoSEQ multiplex PCR. The data show about 400,000 clones, approximately 90% seen once. Sequencing was performed on peripheral blood, taken in a trial of Ad26.COV2.S vaccine versus placebo. The source is a person between 18 and 65 years old who received the Ad26.COV2.S COVID-19 vaccine or a placebo.

The CDR3 sequence: CASSPSDSFGSPLHF. The CDR3 nucleotides are TGTGCCAGCAGCCCATCTGACAGTTTCGGGTCACCCCTCCACTTT. The chain employs TRBV6-5 and TRBJ1-6; tentatively, D is TRBD1 (5 bases). CDR1 and CDR2 from the germline V gene are MNHEY and SVGAGI. The CDR3 is 15 residues long. Trimming stripped 6 bases from V and 10 bases from J, with 19 bases between.

The chain uses TRBV6-2 or TRBV6-3 and TRBJ2-5; maybe TRBD2 (6 bases). Trimming took 4 bases from V and 2 from J, leaving 11 bases between them. CDR3 length: 14 residues. Germline V gene lookup returns CDR1 MNHEY and CDR2 SVGEGT. CDR3 DNA: TGTGCCAGCAGTTTAGCGGTTACTCAAGAGACCCAGTACTTC. This codes for CASSLAVTQETQYF.

The rearrangement links TRBV12-2 to TRBJ2-2; the D segment call TRBD1 is taken from the table without a DNA check. TRBV12-2 counts as a pseudogene. This CDR3 spans 14 amino acids. CDR3 DNA: TGTGCAAGTCGCTACGACAGGGGCACCGGGGAGCTGTTTTTT. Its translation: CASRYDRGTGELFF.

This chain joins TRBV6-1 and TRBJ2-4; no definite D call. Germline CDR1 MNHNS, CDR2 SASEGT. This CDR3 contains 16 residues. V was shortened by 1 base and J by 0 bases, with 10 bases between the two germline ends. The CDR3 DNA reads as TGTGCCAGCAGTGAAGGTCAGACCCTAGCCAAAAACATTCAGTACTTC. It yields the protein CASSEGQTLAKNIQYF.

This chain joins TRBV7-8 and TRBJ2-7, with a possible D match to TRBD2 (6 bases). This CDR3 is 15 amino acids long. The germline V gene encodes CDR1 SGHVS and CDR2 FQNEAQ. V was cut by 5 bases and J by 1 base, with 15 bases left in between. CDR3 region: CASSLRGFLSYEQYF. The CDR3, as DNA: TGTGCCAGCAGCCTCCGGGGGTTCCTGTCCTACGAGCAGTACTTC.

This chain uses TRBV27 with TRBJ2-2, with TRBD1 as a possible D gene (6 bases). The germline V gene encodes CDR1 MNHEY and CDR2 SMNVEV (reference sequence). V shed 4 bases and J shed 6 bases, with 12 bases lying between them. This CDR3 contains 14 residues. In nucleotides, the CDR3 is TGTGCCAGCAGTTCACTACAGGGCCCCGGGGAGCTGTTTTTT. The encoded protein is CASSSLQGPGELFF.

The V gene is TRBV27, the J gene TRBJ1-5; D is perhaps TRBD1 (5 bases). There are 12 residues in the CDR3. Per germline, CDR1 MNHEY and CDR2 SMNVEV (reference sequence). V lost 4 bases and J lost 9, with 10 bases in between. The CDR3: CASSSPQGPQHF. In DNA, the CDR3 is TGTGCCAGCAGTTCCCCTCAGGGGCCCCAGCATTTT.

This chain links TRBV18 with TRBJ2-7, with a possible D match to TRBD2 (5 bases). The V gene's germline CDR1 is KGHSH and CDR2 LQKENI. V gave up 3 bases and J gave up 5 bases, with 20 bases separating them. This CDR3 has 16 residues. In DNA, the CDR3 is TGTGCCAGCTCACCTACTTTAGAAAGGAGGTTCGACGAGCAGTACTTC. Translating it yields CASSPTLERRFDEQYF. The full variable domain, completed using reference TRBV18 and TRBJ2-7, is NAGVMQNPRHLVRRRGQEARLRCSPMKGHSHVYWYRQLPEEGLKFMVYLQKENIIDESGMPKERFSAEFPKEGPSILRIQQVVRGDSAAYFCASSPTLERRFDEQYFGPGTRLTVT.

This chain uses TRBV5-4 with TRBJ1-4, with D hard to call. Germline-derived CDR1 and CDR2 are SGHNT and YYREEE (reference sequence). The CDR3 length is 13 residues. The V gene lost 0 bases and the J gene lost 8 bases, with 8 bases spanning the gap. The CDR3: CASSLGGREKLFF. CDR3 sequence (DNA): TGTGCCAGCAGCTTGGGGGGTAGAGAAAAACTGTTTTTT.

CDR3 DNA sequence: TGTGCCAGCAGTTACTCTGCATCCTACGAGCAGTACTTC. It encodes CASSYSASYEQYF. V usage is TRBV6-5 and J usage is TRBJ2-7; unclear D gene. Germline V lookup: CDR1 MNHEY, CDR2 SVGAGI. The CDR3 extends over 13 amino acids. V was shortened by 0 bases and J by 1 base, with 4 bases between the two germline ends.

The V gene is TRBV28, the J gene TRBJ2-1, with 15 bases fitting TRBD2. V shed 6 bases, J shed 10 bases, and the junction held 13 bases outside the gene matches. The germline gives CDR1 MDHEN, CDR2 SYDVKM. The CDR3 contains 17 residues. The CDR3 bases are TGTGCCAGCAGCCGCCCTGCTGGACTAGCGGGGGGGCACGAGCAGTTCTTC. Translated, it gives CASSRPAGLAGGHEQFF.

The sample holds one count of this clone. The V and J genes are TRBV6-2 or TRBV6-3 and TRBJ2-5; D is tentatively TRBD1 or TRBD2 (5 bases each). The CDR3 runs to 21 residues. The germline CDR1 and CDR2 sequences are MNHEY and SVGEGT. V shed 2 bases and J shed 3 bases, with 31 bases lying between them. CDR3 loop: CASSYGSDGFRALAKEETQYF. CDR3 bases: TGTGCCAGCAGTTACGGGTCGGACGGGTTCAGGGCGCTAGCCAAAGAAGAGACCCAGTACTTC.

The chain couples TRBV27 to TRBJ1-2; 7 positions agree with TRBD1. The CDR3 length is 14 residues. The germline gives CDR1 MNHEY, CDR2 SMNVEV (reference sequence). The ends lost 6 bases at V and 3 bases at J; junction bases unmatched: 7. The CDR3 loop is CASRTTGSYYGYTF. The CDR3 bases are TGTGCCAGCAGGACGACAGGGTCCTACTATGGCTACACCTTC.

CDR3 bases: TGTGCCAGCAGCCAATATACTCCGGGACAGGGACACGAGCAGTACTTC. Its translation is CASSQYTPGQGHEQYF. The chain carries TRBV3-1 (or the pseudogene TRBV3-2) and TRBJ2-7; 9 nucleotides agree with TRBD1. Germline CDR1 is LGHDT and CDR2 is YNNKEL (reference sequence). There are 16 residues in the CDR3. The junction had 10 bases not matched to a gene; V was cut back by 2 bases and J by 5 bases.

This chain joins TRBV7-8 and TRBJ1-5, with 8 positions matching TRBD1. The CDR3 contains 15 residues. The V gene's germline CDR1 is SGHVS and CDR2 FQNEAQ. V was clipped by 5 bases and J by 6 bases; unmatched bases: 9. The chain's CDR3 is CASSLTGGRVQPQHF. CDR3 DNA: TGTGCCAGCAGCCTTACAGGGGGTCGGGTTCAGCCCCAGCATTTT.

The chain recombines TRBV27 with TRBJ2-3, with D unresolved. The ends were cut back, 5 bases at V and 6 bases at J, with 12 bases in the middle. The CDR3 has 13 residues. Germline values: CDR1 MNHEY, CDR2 SMNVEV (reference sequence). This CDR3 reads CASSLRTVDTQYF. As DNA, the CDR3 is TGTGCCAGCAGTCTCCGGACGGTGGATACGCAGTATTTT.

The chain combines TRBV19 with TRBJ2-5; no clear D. V dropped 5 bases and J dropped 5 bases, with 9 bases sitting between them. Looked up from germline, CDR1 is LNHDA and CDR2 is SQIVND (reference sequence). The CDR3 length is 12 residues. The CDR3 spells CASSWGGETQYF. CDR3 in DNA: TGTGCCAGTAGTTGGGGTGGGGAGACCCAGTACTTC.

The chain links TRBV4-1 to TRBJ1-4; D uncertain. V gave up 1 base and J gave up 4 bases, with 10 bases separating them. The length of the CDR3 is 15 residues. CDR1 MGHRA and CDR2 YSYEKL come from the germline V gene. The chain's CDR3 is CASSQVDLYNEKLFF. CDR3 bases: TGCGCCAGCAGCCAAGTGGACCTGTATAATGAAAAACTGTTTTTT.

V and J are TRBV19 and TRBJ1-1, with 7 nucleotides matching TRBD1. The V gene's germline CDR1 is LNHDA and CDR2 SQIVND (reference sequence). V lost 5 bases, J lost 1 base, and 7 bases stayed unmatched. This CDR3 contains 15 residues. CDR3 region: CASSRAGTANTEAFF. DNA of the CDR3: TGTGCCAGTAGTCGGGCGGGGACAGCGAACACTGAAGCTTTCTTT.

The gene calls are TRBV19 and TRBJ1-1, with D maybe TRBD1 (5 bases). The CDR3 consists of 13 residues. V was clipped by 3 bases and J by 4 bases, with 9 bases between them. The germline gives CDR1 LNHDA, CDR2 SQIVND (reference sequence). In nucleotides, the CDR3 is TGTGCCAGTAGTATTCGGGGGACCACTGAAGCTTTCTTT. Its protein is CASSIRGTTEAFF.

V gene TRBV27 combines with J gene TRBJ2-2; 7 nucleotides line up with TRBD2. The CDR3 is 15 amino acids. The V gene end was trimmed by 4 bases and the J gene end by 6 bases; junction bases not matched to a gene: 8. The germline CDR1 and CDR2 sequences are MNHEY and SMNVEV (reference sequence). This CDR3 reads CASSSPGLSSGELFF. DNA for the CDR3: TGTGCCAGCAGTTCGCCGGGACTATCGTCCGGGGAGCTGTTTTTT.